The 18 T cell receptor beta chains given below trace back to one sample, sequenced in a study of blood T cell repertoires in COVID-19. Sequencing was performed with immunoSEQ multiplex PCR; in TCRdb, only in-frame clones are kept and a portion is missing. The data contain around 230,000 clones, around 90% of them seen just once; the ten biggest clones take up about 9.4%. What was sequenced was PBMCs or T cells enriched from blood (not recorded which). These TCRs come from a man between 18 and 29 years old with acute COVID-19.

The V and J genes are TRBV3-1 (or the pseudogene TRBV3-2) and TRBJ2-1; 9 nucleotides match TRBD2. The germline CDR1 and CDR2 sequences are LGHDT and YNNKEL (reference sequence). CDR3 length: 18 amino acids. J was trimmed by 7 bases and V by 3 bases; bases with no gene match: 16. CDR3 region: CASSQEDGATREGNEQFF. CDR3 coding DNA: TGTGCCAGCAGCCAGGAGGACGGAGCCACGCGGGAGGGGAATGAGCAGTTCTTC.

This clone was observed a few times. J is TRBJ1-2 and V is TRBV19; 10 nucleotides match TRBD1. Losses at the gene ends were 6 bases for V and 4 bases for J; bases not matched to a gene: 5. The CDR3 covers 14 residues. CDR1 is LNHDA, CDR2 SQIVND, per germline (reference sequence). For the CDR3, the DNA is TGTGCCAGTAGCAGACAGGGGGCGGGCTATGGCTACACCTTC. Encoded protein: CASSRQGAGYGYTF.

The chain has TRBV2 and TRBJ2-1; TRBD2 matches at 8 bases. The CDR3 contains 14 residues. V was pared by 6 bases and J by 2 bases, with 3 bases of the junction left unmatched. Germline values: CDR1 SNHLY, CDR2 FYNNEI. Here the CDR3 reads CASRLADAYNEQFF. The DNA for the CDR3 is TGTGCCAGCAGACTAGCGGACGCCTACAATGAGCAGTTCTTC.

The rearrangement uses TRBV10-2 and TRBJ2-3; the match to TRBD2 covers 7 bases. The CDR3 has 14 residues. The V and J ends lost 4 bases and 1 base, in that order; junction bases with no gene match: 2. The V gene's germline CDR1 is WSHSY and CDR2 SAAADI. The CDR3 is CASSGAGGTDTQYF. As DNA, the CDR3 is TGCGCCAGCAGTGGGGCGGGAGGCACAGATACGCAGTATTTT.

The rearrangement links TRBV28 to TRBJ2-7; the match to TRBD2 covers 7 bases. Looked up from germline, CDR1 is MDHEN and CDR2 is SYDVKM. V gave up 1 base and J gave up 7 bases; unmatched junction bases: 10. The CDR3 length is 15 residues. CDR3 in amino acids: CASSLLTGGQGEQYF. The CDR3 DNA sequence: TGTGCCAGCAGTTTATTGACGGGAGGCCAGGGAGAGCAGTACTTC.

The chain employs TRBV4-1 and TRBJ2-3; the D is unclear. V shed 3 bases and J shed 8 bases, with 21 bases lying between them. Germline assignment: CDR1 MGHRA and CDR2 YSYEKL. The CDR3 is 16 amino acids. CDR3 sequence (DNA): TGCGCCAGCAGCCAGCAACCACCAGGCCCCACCCCTACGCAGTATTTT. Translating it yields CASSQQPPGPTPTQYF.

The table lists this clone with a count of one. This chain joins TRBV27 and TRBJ2-3; a possible D gene is TRBD2 (5 bases). Germline values: CDR1 MNHEY, CDR2 SMNVEV (reference sequence). V lost 6 bases, J lost 2 bases, and 15 bases lay in between. The CDR3 contains 15 residues. In nucleotides, the CDR3 is TGTGCCAGCAGAACCGGACTGGACCACACAGATACGCAGTATTTT. The encoded protein is CASRTGLDHTDTQYF.

V and J are TRBV28 and TRBJ2-7, with 8 bases identical to TRBD2. CDR3 size: 13 residues. Germline lookup yields CDR1 MDHEN and CDR2 SYDVKM. The J segment lost 4 bases and the V segment lost 6 bases, leaving 5 bases of the junction unmatched. DNA for the CDR3: TGTGCCAGCAGCCCACCGGGGGGGTACGAGCAGTACTTC. It is translated as CASSPPGGYEQYF.

The chain is built from TRBV14 and TRBJ1-6; D gene unclear. CDR1 and CDR2 (germline): SGHDN, FVKESK. The V end was cut by 1 base, the J end by 7 bases, with 5 bases between. The CDR3 contains 13 residues. The DNA for the CDR3 is TGTGCCAGCAGCCAAGTGAGGAATTCACCCCTCCACTTT. Protein sequence: CASSQVRNSPLHF.

The gene calls are TRBV2 and TRBJ1-2; D is ambiguous. V lost 3 bases to trimming and J lost 8 bases, with 13 bases between them. CDR3 length: 13 residues. Germline lookup yields CDR1 SNHLY and CDR2 FYNNEI. The CDR3 DNA reads TGTGCCAGCAGTGAGTCTCAGGACTCCGGCTACACCTTC. It encodes CASSESQDSGYTF.

The chain uses TRBV4-1 and TRBJ2-1; 8 bases fit TRBD2. Germline-derived CDR1 and CDR2 are MGHRA and YSYEKL. The CDR3 extends over 18 amino acids. With V trimmed by 0 bases and J by 3 bases, 10 bases remained unmatched. The CDR3 spells CASSQDRETSAVYNEQFF. In DNA, the CDR3 is TGCGCCAGCAGCCAAGATAGGGAGACTAGCGCGGTCTACAATGAGCAGTTCTTC.

This clone was seen only once. This chain connects TRBV7-8 to TRBJ2-1; D is perhaps TRBD2 (6 bases). V shed 3 bases and J shed 9 bases, with 18 bases lying between them. CDR3 length: 15 amino acids. Germline V gene data show CDR1 as SGHVS and CDR2 as FQNEAQ. In nucleotides, the CDR3 is TGTGCCAGCAGCTTTAGACTACTAGCATATGGTGAGCAGTTCTTC. It yields the protein CASSFRLLAYGEQFF.

The rearrangement uses TRBV28 and TRBJ1-1; D not certain. The CDR3 consists of 11 residues. The germline V gene has CDR1 MDHEN and CDR2 SYDVKM. V shed 8 bases and J shed 2 bases, with 6 bases lying between them. The CDR3 DNA sequence: TGTGCCAGCCACTCTAACACTGAAGCTTTCTTT. As protein: CASHSNTEAFF.

This rearrangement joins TRBV4-1 to TRBJ2-1; TRBD2 agrees at 8 bases. After removal of 4 bases from V and 4 bases from J, the junction contained 12 bases not matched to a gene. The CDR3 has 17 residues. Germline V gene lookup returns CDR1 MGHRA and CDR2 YSYEKL. The CDR3 DNA is TGCGCCAGCAGCCGAGCCGGTCTAGCGGGTACTTACAATGAGCAGTTCTTC. It specifies CASSRAGLAGTYNEQFF.

This chain joins TRBV19 and TRBJ2-6; D possibly corresponds to TRBD1 (6 bases). The CDR3 is 17 amino acids. Germline-derived CDR1 and CDR2 are LNHDA and SQIVND (reference sequence). V was clipped by 1 base and J by 2 bases, with 12 bases between them. The CDR3, as DNA: TGTGCCAGTAGTATAGGCAGGGGCCAAGCTGGGGCCAACGTCCTGACTTTC. This encodes CASSIGRGQAGANVLTF.

J is TRBJ1-1 and V is TRBV6-5; no clear D. This CDR3 comprises 15 residues. Trimming pared 5 bases from V and 4 bases from J, leaving 17 bases between. CDR1 is MNHEY, CDR2 SVGAGI, per germline. The CDR3 sequence: CASSLKRNAGTEAFF. In DNA, the CDR3 is TGTGCCAGCAGTCTCAAAAGGAACGCGGGCACTGAAGCTTTCTTT.

This chain uses TRBV4-1 with TRBJ2-7; D not resolved. Per the germline V gene, CDR1 is MGHRA and CDR2 is YSYEKL. The ends were cut back, 1 base at V and 2 bases at J, with 12 bases in the middle. The CDR3 has 15 residues. The CDR3 protein is CASSQGLVAAYEQYF. The CDR3 DNA is TGCGCCAGCAGCCAAGGGCTAGTTGCGGCCTACGAGCAGTACTTC.

The chain recombines TRBV29-1 with TRBJ1-3, with no clear D. The CDR3 extends over 12 amino acids. The V gene's germline CDR1 is SQVTM and CDR2 ANQGSEA. V dropped 4 bases and J dropped 0 bases, with 4 bases sitting between them. CDR3 bases: TGCAGCGTTGCGGTCTCTGGAAACACCATATATTTT. Protein sequence: CSVAVSGNTIYF.